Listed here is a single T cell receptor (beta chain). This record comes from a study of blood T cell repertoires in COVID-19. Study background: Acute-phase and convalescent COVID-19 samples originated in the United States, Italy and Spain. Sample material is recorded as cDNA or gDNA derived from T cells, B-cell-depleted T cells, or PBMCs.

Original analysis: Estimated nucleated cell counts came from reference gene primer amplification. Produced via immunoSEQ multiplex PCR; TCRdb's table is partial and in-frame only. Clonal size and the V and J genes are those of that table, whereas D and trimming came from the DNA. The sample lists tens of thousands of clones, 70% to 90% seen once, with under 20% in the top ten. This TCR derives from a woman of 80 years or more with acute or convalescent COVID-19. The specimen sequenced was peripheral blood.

CDR3 DNA: TGCAGCGTCCCGGCGGGGGGAAACACTGAAGCTTTCTTT. It specifies CSVPAGGNTEAFF. This chain uses TRBV29-1 with TRBJ1-1; D is possibly TRBD1 (5 bases). The CDR3 spans 13 residues. CDR1 is SQVTM, CDR2 ANQGSEA, per germline. V gave up 6 bases and J gave up 2 bases, with 13 bases separating them. Using reference TRBV29-1 and TRBJ1-1 for the parts outside the CDR3, the full variable domain is SAVISQKPSRDICQRGTSLTIQCQVDSQVTMMFWYRQQPGQSLTLIATANQGSEATYESGFVIDKFPISRPNLTFSTLTVSNMSPEDSSIYLCSVPAGGNTEAFFGQGTRLTVV.